The 15 T cell receptor beta chains below come from one sample, sequenced in a study of cytomegalovirus exposure and HLA in healthy donors (dated by TCRdb to between 2016 and 2019). Receptor libraries were prepared by the immunoSEQ multiplex PCR assay. A mixture of 60 forward primers for TCR Vbeta segments and 13 reverse primers for TCR Jbeta segments was used in the multiplex PCR. In TCRdb, the immuneACCESS table is reduced to in-frame sequences with V and J assigned. These tables do not hold every clone; where another copy was compared, an unresolved V gene accounts for under half, and the others remain unexplained. The sample has approximately 140,000 clones on record, 80% to 90% of them singletons. The top ten hold under 6% of the sample. Sequencing used PBMCs. These TCRs come from a woman between 40 and 55 years old in good health and CMV-seropositive.

The chain is built from TRBV29-1 and TRBJ2-7; 11 positions match TRBD2. The CDR3 covers 18 residues. Germline CDR1 reads SQVTM; CDR2 reads ANQGSEA. V trimming: 5 bases; J trimming: 9 bases; junction bases outside the gene matches: 24. CDR3: CSVYSGTSGTGLSSGQYF. The CDR3 DNA is TGCAGCGTTTATTCCGGGACTAGCGGCACGGGCCTTTCTAGTGGGCAGTACTTC.

The genes are TRBV4-3 and TRBJ2-5, with 8 bases that match TRBD1. Germline CDR1 reads LGHNA; CDR2 reads YSLEER. CDR3 length equals 14 residues. Germline trimming cut 0 bases from V and 8 bases from J; bases unmatched to any gene: 5. CDR3 sequence: CASSQDGQGGTQYF. The CDR3 DNA follows: TGCGCCAGCAGCCAAGACGGACAGGGAGGAACCCAGTACTTC.

The genes are TRBV2 and TRBJ1-6, with a weak D call TRBD1 (6 bases). Germline V gives CDR1 SNHLY, CDR2 FYNNEI. The germline V and J ends were trimmed by 6 bases and 7 bases, with 10 bases remaining between them. CDR3 length equals 13 residues. For the CDR3, the DNA is TGTGCCAGCAGCAGGGGCTGGAATTCACCCCTCCACTTT. This gives the protein CASSRGWNSPLHF.

This chain joins TRBV28 and TRBJ2-7, with unresolved D. Germline CDR1 and CDR2: MDHEN and SYDVKM. This CDR3 contains 14 residues. V was clipped by 7 bases and J by 2 bases, with 15 bases between them. The CDR3 bases are TGTGCCAGCAAAGGCAACAGTGCGACCTACGAGCAGTACTTC. It specifies CASKGNSATYEQYF.

The chain joins TRBV15 to TRBJ2-5; 8 nucleotides agree with TRBD1. The CDR3 is 15 amino acids. The trim removed 0 bases at V and 4 bases at J, leaving 4 bases unmatched. Germline V gives CDR1 LNHNV, CDR2 YYDKDF (reference sequence). CDR3 protein: CATSRDRGQGETQYF. In DNA form, the CDR3 reads TGTGCCACCAGCAGAGATCGCGGACAGGGAGAGACCCAGTACTTC. The full variable domain, in which reference TRBV15 and TRBJ2-5 provide the parts outside the CDR3, is DAMVIQNPRYQVTQFGKPVTLSCSQTLNHNVMYWYQQKSSQAPKLLFHYYDKDFNNEADTPDNFQSRRPNTSFCFLDIRSPGLGDTAMYLCATSRDRGQGETQYFGPGTRLLVL.

V and J are TRBV5-1 and TRBJ1-3; D remains unclear. Per the germline V gene, CDR1 is SGHRS and CDR2 is YFSETQ. Trimming took off 4 bases at V and 4 bases at J, with 9 bases between the two ends. This CDR3 has 13 amino acids. CDR3 protein: CASSPVQGNTIYF. CDR3 nucleotide sequence: TGCGCCAGCAGCCCCGTGCAGGGAAACACCATATATTTT.

The chain couples TRBV5-1 to TRBJ1-2; 9 bases align to TRBD1. The V and J ends lost 2 bases and 3 bases, in that order; junction bases with no gene match: 8. The germline V gene encodes CDR1 SGHRS and CDR2 YFSETQ. This CDR3 is built from 16 residues. The CDR3 sequence: CASSLSPGQGDYGYTF. The CDR3 DNA reads TGCGCCAGCAGCTTATCACCGGGACAGGGAGACTATGGCTACACCTTC.

The chain has TRBV19 and TRBJ2-5; 10 nucleotides match TRBD1. Germline V CDR1 and CDR2: LNHDA, SQIVND (reference sequence). The V and J ends lost 6 bases and 4 bases, in that order; junction bases with no gene match: 8. The CDR3 consists of 15 residues. As DNA, the CDR3 is TGTGCCAGTAGCGGTGGGACAGGGGCGGGAGAGACCCAGTACTTC. Its protein product is CASSGGTGAGETQYF.

The rearrangement links TRBV6-5 to TRBJ2-7; TRBD2 matches at 12 bases. The CDR3 is 13 amino acids. Looked up from germline, CDR1 is MNHEY and CDR2 is SVGAGI. The CDR3 loop is CASPSGRAFEQYF. The DNA for the CDR3 is TGTGCTAGCCCTAGCGGGAGGGCCTTCGAGCAGTACTTC.

Written as DNA, the CDR3 is TGCAGCGTTGCTCTAGATCTGAATAATGAGCAGTTCTTC. Encoded protein: CSVALDLNNEQFF. The chain joins TRBV29-1 to TRBJ2-1; no clear D. CDR1 and CDR2 from the germline V gene are SQVTM and ANQGSEA. The V and J ends lost 4 bases and 7 bases respectively, with 14 bases between them. The CDR3 is 13 residues long.

This chain links TRBV7-2 with TRBJ1-1, with D perhaps TRBD1 (5 bases). The V end lost 2 bases, the J end lost 1 base, and 8 bases lay between the germline ends. This CDR3 is 14 amino acids long. Germline assignment: CDR1 SGHTA and CDR2 FQGNSA. The CDR3 loop reads CASSLSRANTEAFF. In DNA, the CDR3 is TGTGCCAGCAGCTTAAGCAGGGCGAACACTGAAGCTTTCTTT.

The chain has TRBV2 and TRBJ2-6; 10 bases line up with TRBD1. This CDR3 spans 17 amino acids. J was trimmed by 2 bases and V by 3 bases; bases with no gene match: 4. Germline CDR1 is SNHLY and CDR2 is FYNNEI. CDR3 DNA sequence: TGTGCCAGCAGTGAGGAGACAGGGGGCGCTGGGGCCAACGTCCTGACTTTC. It specifies CASSEETGGAGANVLTF.

This chain connects TRBV27 to TRBJ2-5, with 7 bases aligning to TRBD1. The CDR3 is 14 residues long. From germline, CDR1 is MNHEY and CDR2 SMNVEV (reference sequence). After removal of 5 bases from V and 4 bases from J, the junction contained 7 bases not matched to a gene. CDR3 DNA: TGTGCCAGCAGTCCCCTGACAGGGTCAGAGACCCAGTACTTC. It is translated as CASSPLTGSETQYF.

The J gene is TRBJ2-7, the V gene TRBV2, with 8 bases aligning to TRBD1. The germline CDR1 and CDR2 sequences are SNHLY and FYNNEI. The CDR3 spans 18 residues. The V and J ends lost 0 bases and 2 bases, in that order; junction bases with no gene match: 12. This chain's CDR3 is CASSEALIRQGQAYEQYF. The CDR3, as DNA: TGTGCCAGCAGTGAAGCGCTTATCCGACAGGGGCAGGCCTACGAGCAGTACTTC.

The genes are TRBV11-2 and TRBJ1-4; TRBD1 agrees at 9 bases. Germline assignment: CDR1 SGHAT and CDR2 FQNNGV. V shed 4 bases and J 2 bases; nucleotides not matched to a gene: 2. The CDR3 is 15 residues long. The CDR3 DNA sequence: TGTGCCAGCAGCTCAACAGGGGGCACTAATGAAAAACTGTTTTTT. This translates into CASSSTGGTNEKLFF.